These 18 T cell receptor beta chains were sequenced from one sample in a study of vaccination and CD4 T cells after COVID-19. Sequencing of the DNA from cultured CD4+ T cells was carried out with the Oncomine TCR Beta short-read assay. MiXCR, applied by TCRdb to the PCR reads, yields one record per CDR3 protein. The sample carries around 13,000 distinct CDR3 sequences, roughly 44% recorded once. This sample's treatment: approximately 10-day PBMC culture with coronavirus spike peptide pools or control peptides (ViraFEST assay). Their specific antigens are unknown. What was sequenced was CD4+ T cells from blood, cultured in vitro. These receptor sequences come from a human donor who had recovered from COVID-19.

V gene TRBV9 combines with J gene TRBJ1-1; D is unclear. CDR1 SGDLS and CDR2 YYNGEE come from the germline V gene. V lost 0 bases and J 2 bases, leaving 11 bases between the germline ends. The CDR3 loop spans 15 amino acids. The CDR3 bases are TGTGCCAGCAGCGTAGGAGGCAGCCTTAACACTGAAGCTTTCTTT. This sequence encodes CASSVGGSLNTEAFF. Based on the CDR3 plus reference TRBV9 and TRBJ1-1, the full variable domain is DSGVTQTPKHLITATGQRVTLRCSPRSGDLSVYWYQQSLDQGLQFLIQYYNGEERAKGNILERFSAQQFPDLHSELNLSSLELGDSALYFCASSVGGSLNTEAFFGQGTRLTVV.

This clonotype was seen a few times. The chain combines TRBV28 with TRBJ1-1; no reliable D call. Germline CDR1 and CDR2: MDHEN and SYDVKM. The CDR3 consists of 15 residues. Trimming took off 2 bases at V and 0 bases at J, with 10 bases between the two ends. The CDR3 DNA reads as TGTGCCAGCAGTTTAGCTAGTGTCATGAACACTGAAGCTTTCTTT. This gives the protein CASSLASVMNTEAFF.

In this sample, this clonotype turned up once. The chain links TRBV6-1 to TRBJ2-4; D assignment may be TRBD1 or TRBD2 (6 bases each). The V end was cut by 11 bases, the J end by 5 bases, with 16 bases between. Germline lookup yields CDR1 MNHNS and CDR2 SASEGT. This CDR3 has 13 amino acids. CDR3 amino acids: CACGDRRENIQYF. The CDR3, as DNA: TGTGCCTGCGGTGACAGGAGGGAAAACATTCAGTACTTC.

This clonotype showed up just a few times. CDR3 DNA: TGCGCCAGCAGCCAAGTAGAGTGGGCAGATACGCAGTATTTT. This encodes CASSQVEWADTQYF. The chain links TRBV4-3 to TRBJ2-3; D remains unclear. Per the germline V gene, CDR1 is LGHNA and CDR2 is YSLEER. This CDR3 is 14 amino acids long. Trimming pared 1 base from V and 4 bases from J, leaving 9 bases between.

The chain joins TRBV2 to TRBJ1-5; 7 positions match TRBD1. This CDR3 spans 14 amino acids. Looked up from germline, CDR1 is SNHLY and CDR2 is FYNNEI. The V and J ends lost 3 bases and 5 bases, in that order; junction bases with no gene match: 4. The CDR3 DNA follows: TGTGCCAGCAGTGAGGAGGGGGCACATCAGCCCCAGCATTTT. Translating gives CASSEEGAHQPQHF.

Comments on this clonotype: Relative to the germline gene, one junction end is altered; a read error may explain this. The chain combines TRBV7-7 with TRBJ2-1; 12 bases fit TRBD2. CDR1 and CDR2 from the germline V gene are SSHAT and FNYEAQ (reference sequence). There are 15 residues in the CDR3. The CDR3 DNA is TGTGCTAGCAGCTTCGGACTAGCGGGATATGATGAGCAGTTCTTC. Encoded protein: CASSFGLAGYDEQFF.

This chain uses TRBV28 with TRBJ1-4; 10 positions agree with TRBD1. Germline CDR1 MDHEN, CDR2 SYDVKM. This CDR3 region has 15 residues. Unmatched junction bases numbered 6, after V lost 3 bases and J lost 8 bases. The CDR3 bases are TGTGCCAGCAGTTTCCTGACAGGGGGCTCAGAAAAACTGTTTTTT. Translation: CASSFLTGGSEKLFF.

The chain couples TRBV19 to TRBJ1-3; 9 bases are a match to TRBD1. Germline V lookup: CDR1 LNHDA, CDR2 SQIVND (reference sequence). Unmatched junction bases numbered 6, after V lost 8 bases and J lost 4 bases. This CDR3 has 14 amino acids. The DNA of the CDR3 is TGTGCCAGTCGCACAGGGGGCACAGGAAACACCATATATTTT. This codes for CASRTGGTGNTIYF.

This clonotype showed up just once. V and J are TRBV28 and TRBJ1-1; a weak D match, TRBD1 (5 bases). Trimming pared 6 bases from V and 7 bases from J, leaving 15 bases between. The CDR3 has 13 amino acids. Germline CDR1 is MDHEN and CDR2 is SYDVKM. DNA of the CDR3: TGTGCCAGCAGGTCGGGACGGCCGCTTGAAGCTTTCTTT. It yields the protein CASRSGRPLEAFF.

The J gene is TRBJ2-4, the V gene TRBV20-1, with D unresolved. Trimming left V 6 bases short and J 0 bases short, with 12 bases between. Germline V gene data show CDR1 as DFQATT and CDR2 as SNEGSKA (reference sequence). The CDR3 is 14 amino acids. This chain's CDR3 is CSARPSLAKNIQYF. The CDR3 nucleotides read TGCAGTGCCCGACCATCGCTAGCCAAAAACATTCAGTACTTC.

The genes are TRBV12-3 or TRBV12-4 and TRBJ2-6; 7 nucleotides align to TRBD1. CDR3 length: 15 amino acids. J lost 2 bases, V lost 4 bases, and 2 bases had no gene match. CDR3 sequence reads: CASSSTGAGANVLTF. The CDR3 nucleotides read TGTGCCAGCAGTTCAACAGGGGCTGGGGCCAACGTCCTGACTTTC.

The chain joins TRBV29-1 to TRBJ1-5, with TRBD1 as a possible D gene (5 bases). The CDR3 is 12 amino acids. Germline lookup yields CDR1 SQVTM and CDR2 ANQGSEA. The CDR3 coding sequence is TGCAGTGCCGGGACCGGCAATCAGCCCCAGCATTTT. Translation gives CSAGTGNQPQHF.

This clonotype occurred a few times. CDR3: CATSDPGRFQETQYF. The CDR3 bases are TGTGCCACCAGTGACCCGGGACGGTTCCAAGAGACCCAGTACTTC. The rearrangement uses TRBV24-1 and TRBJ2-5; D might be TRBD1 or TRBD2, each matching 5 bases. The CDR3 loop spans 15 amino acids. The germline V gene has CDR1 KGHDR and CDR2 SFDVKD. V was shortened by 4 bases and J by 1 base, with 12 bases between the two germline ends.

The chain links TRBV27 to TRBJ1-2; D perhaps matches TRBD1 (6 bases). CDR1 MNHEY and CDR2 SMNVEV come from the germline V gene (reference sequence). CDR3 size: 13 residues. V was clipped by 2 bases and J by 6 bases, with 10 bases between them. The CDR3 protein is CASSLRGGNGYTF. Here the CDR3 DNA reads TGTGCCAGCAGTTTAAGGGGGGGGAATGGCTACACCTTC.

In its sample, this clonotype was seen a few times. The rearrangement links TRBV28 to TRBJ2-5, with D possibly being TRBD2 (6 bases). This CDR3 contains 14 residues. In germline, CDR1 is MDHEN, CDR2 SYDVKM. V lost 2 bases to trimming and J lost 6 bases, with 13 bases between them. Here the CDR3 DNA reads TGTGCCAGCAGTTTAGGAGGGGATGTAAAGACCCAGTACTTC. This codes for CASSLGGDVKTQYF.

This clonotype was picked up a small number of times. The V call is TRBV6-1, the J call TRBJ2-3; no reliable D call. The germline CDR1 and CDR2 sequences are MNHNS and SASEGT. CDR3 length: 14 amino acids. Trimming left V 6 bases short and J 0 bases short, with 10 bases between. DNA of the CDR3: TGTGCCAGCAGCCCAAGATTTAGCACAGATACGCAGTATTTT. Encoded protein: CASSPRFSTDTQYF.

DNA of the CDR3: TGCAGTGCTAGAGACCGGACTCGGGAGTATGGCTACACCTTC. Its protein product is CSARDRTREYGYTF. The chain recombines TRBV20-1 with TRBJ1-2; D unresolved. The CDR3 sequence is 14 residues long. The germline gives CDR1 DFQATT, CDR2 SNEGSKA (reference sequence). Between the trimmed V and J ends, which lost 0 bases and 5 bases, there was a span of 13 bases.

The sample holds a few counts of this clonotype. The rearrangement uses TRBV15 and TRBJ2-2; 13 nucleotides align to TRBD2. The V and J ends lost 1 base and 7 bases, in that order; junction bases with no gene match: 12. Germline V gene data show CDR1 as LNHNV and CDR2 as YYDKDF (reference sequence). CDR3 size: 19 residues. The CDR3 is CATSRVGGTSGEPIGELFF. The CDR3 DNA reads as TGTGCCACCAGCAGAGTAGGAGGGACTAGCGGGGAACCCATCGGGGAGCTGTTTTTT.